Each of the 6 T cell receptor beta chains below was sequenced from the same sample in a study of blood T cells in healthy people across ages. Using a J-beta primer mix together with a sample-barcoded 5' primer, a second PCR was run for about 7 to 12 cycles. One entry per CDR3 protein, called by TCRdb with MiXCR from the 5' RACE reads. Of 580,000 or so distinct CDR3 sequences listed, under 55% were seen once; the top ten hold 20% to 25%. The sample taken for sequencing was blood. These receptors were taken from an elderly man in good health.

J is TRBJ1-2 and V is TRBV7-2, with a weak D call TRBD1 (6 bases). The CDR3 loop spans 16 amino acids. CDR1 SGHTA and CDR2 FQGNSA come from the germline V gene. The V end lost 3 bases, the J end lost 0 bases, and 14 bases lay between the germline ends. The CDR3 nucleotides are TGTGCCAGCAGCTTCTACGCGGACAGTACTAACTATGGCTACACCTTC. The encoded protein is CASSFYADSTNYGYTF.

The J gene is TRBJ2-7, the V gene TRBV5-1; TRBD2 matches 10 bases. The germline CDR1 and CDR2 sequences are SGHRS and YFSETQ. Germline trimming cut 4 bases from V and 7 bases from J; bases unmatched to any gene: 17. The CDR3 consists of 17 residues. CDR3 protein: CASSPILAGATYNEQYF. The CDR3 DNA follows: TGCGCCAGCAGCCCTATTCTAGCGGGGGCGACCTACAATGAGCAGTACTTC.

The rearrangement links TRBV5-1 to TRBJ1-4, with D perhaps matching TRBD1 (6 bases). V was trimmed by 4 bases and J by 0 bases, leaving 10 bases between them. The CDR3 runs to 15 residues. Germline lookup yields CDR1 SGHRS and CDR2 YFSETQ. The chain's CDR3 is CASSPEGATNEKLFF. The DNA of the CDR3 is TGCGCCAGCAGCCCGGAGGGGGCAACTAATGAAAAACTGTTTTTT.

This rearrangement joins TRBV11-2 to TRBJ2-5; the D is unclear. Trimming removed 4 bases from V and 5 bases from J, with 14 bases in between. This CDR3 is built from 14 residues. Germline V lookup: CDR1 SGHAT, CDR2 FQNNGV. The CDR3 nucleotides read TGTGCCAGCAGCTCTTATGTAGGGTCGGAGACCCAGTACTTC. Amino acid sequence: CASSSYVGSETQYF.

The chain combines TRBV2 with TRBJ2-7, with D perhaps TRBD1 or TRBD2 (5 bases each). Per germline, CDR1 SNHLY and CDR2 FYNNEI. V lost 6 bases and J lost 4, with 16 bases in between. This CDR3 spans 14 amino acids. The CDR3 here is CASSRPGTDYEQYF. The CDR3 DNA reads TGTGCCAGCAGCCGACCCGGGACCGATTACGAGCAGTACTTC.

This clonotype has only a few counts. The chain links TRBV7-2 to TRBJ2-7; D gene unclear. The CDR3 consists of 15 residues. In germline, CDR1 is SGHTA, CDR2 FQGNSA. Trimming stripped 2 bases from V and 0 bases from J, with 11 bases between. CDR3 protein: CASSLSDAYSYEQYF. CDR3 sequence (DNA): TGTGCCAGCAGCTTAAGCGATGCGTACTCCTACGAGCAGTACTTC.